This T cell receptor beta chain was identified in a study of blood T cell repertoires in COVID-19. Study in general: PBMCs, B-cell-depleted T cells, or T cells were the source of the cDNA or gDNA that made up the material.

Original methodology: From reference gene primer amplification, estimates of nucleated cell counts were derived. Assay used: immunoSEQ multiplex PCR; TCRdb lists only in-frame clones, some missing. V, J and clone size derive from that table, while D and trimming were established from the DNA sequence. The sample lists about 190,000 clones; approximately 80% were seen once. Between the trimmed V and J ends, which lost 4 bases and 0 bases, there was a span of 8 bases. The CDR3 is made up of 13 amino acids. CDR1 and CDR2 from the germline V gene are GTSNPN and SVGIG (reference sequence). Sequencing input: peripheral blood. The chain employs TRBV30 and TRBJ2-3; D might be TRBD2 (6 bases). This TCR was sampled from a human donor in a cohort sampled during active COVID-19. CDR3 amino acids: CAWNSGSTDTQYF. The CDR3 bases are TGTGCCTGGAATAGCGGAAGCACAGATACGCAGTATTTT.